This passage covers 29 T cell receptor beta chains from one sample sequenced in a study of cytomegalovirus exposure and HLA in healthy donors. It was with 60 Vbeta and 13 Jbeta primers that the PCR ran. Generated by immunoSEQ multiplex PCR, the TCRdb table keeps only in-frame clones and is missing some. The table includes about 82,000 clones, around 80% detected once. Source material: PBMCs. The receptors were sampled from a man in his 70s in good health and CMV-seropositive.

This clone was detected only once. Different DNA sequences within this sample yield the same CDR3. The rearrangement uses TRBV19 and TRBJ1-1; 9 positions agree with TRBD1. Germline V gene sequence: CDR1 LNHDA, CDR2 SQIVND (reference sequence). V lost 3 bases to trimming and J lost 5 bases; unmatched junction nucleotides: 7. This CDR3 comprises 15 residues. CDR3 region: CASSIGTGRSTEAFF. CDR3 coding DNA: TGTGCCAGTAGTATTGGGACAGGGAGAAGTACTGAAGCTTTCTTT.

The chain employs TRBV6-5 and TRBJ2-7, with 8 positions matching TRBD2. CDR3 length equals 15 residues. The V gene end was trimmed by 2 bases and the J gene end by 3 bases; junction bases not matched to a gene: 6. Looked up from germline, CDR1 is MNHEY and CDR2 is SVGAGI. CDR3 bases: TGTGCCAGCAGTTACGACCGTCGGGGGGGCTACGAGCAGTACTTC. Protein: CASSYDRRGGYEQYF.

The chain combines TRBV29-1 with TRBJ2-3; 8 bases fit TRBD2. Germline V gene sequence: CDR1 SQVTM, CDR2 ANQGSEA. V trimming: 4 bases; J trimming: 1 base; junction bases outside the gene matches: 4. The CDR3 totals 14 residues. CDR3 amino acids: CSVAGGAGTDTQYF. In nucleotides, the CDR3 is TGCAGCGTTGCGGGGGGGGCGGGCACAGATACGCAGTATTTT.

This chain connects TRBV5-1 to TRBJ2-7; the match to TRBD2 covers 8 bases. The CDR3 spans 14 residues. Germline-derived CDR1 and CDR2 are SGHRS and YFSETQ. V lost 1 base and J lost 6; bases outside the gene matches: 6. The CDR3 spells CASSLSTSVGEQYF. The CDR3 DNA follows: TGCGCCAGCAGCTTGTCGACTAGCGTAGGCGAGCAGTACTTC. The full variable domain, in which reference TRBV5-1 and TRBJ2-7 provide the parts outside the CDR3, is KAGVTQTPRYLIKTRGQQVTLSCSPISGHRSVSWYQQTPGQGLQFLFEYFSETQRNKGNFPGRFSGRQFSNSRSEMNVSTLELGDSALYLCASSLSTSVGEQYFGPGTRLTVT.

This chain uses TRBV5-4 with TRBJ2-3; tentative D call: TRBD1 (5 bases). The CDR3 is made up of 16 amino acids. Trimming cost V 0 bases and J 0 bases, with 11 bases left between them. CDR1 is SGHNT, CDR2 YYREEE, per germline (reference sequence). The CDR3 region has the DNA TGTGCCAGCAGCTTGGCGTCAGGGTCTAGCACAGATACGCAGTATTTT. Protein product: CASSLASGSSTDTQYF.

The rearrangement links TRBV7-2 to TRBJ2-1; D is unresolved. The germline gives CDR1 SGHTA, CDR2 FQGNSA. V was clipped by 1 base and J by 4 bases, with 5 bases between them. The CDR3 is 13 amino acids. The DNA of the CDR3 is TGTGCCAGCAGCTTAGTTACTTACAATGAGCAGTTCTTC. This translates into CASSLVTYNEQFF.

This clone was counted only a few times. The J gene is TRBJ1-1, the V gene TRBV6-1, with D perhaps TRBD1 (6 bases). V was trimmed by 6 bases and J by 4 bases, leaving 15 bases between them. This CDR3 comprises 14 residues. The germline CDR1 and CDR2 sequences are MNHNS and SASEGT. The CDR3 coding sequence is TGTGCCAGCAGCAAAGGACGGACAGTCACTGAAGCTTTCTTT. Its protein product is CASSKGRTVTEAFF.

This rearrangement joins TRBV15 to TRBJ2-6, with D unresolved. Deletions cut 4 bases from V and 5 bases from J, with 9 bases between. CDR3 size: 14 residues. Germline CDR1 LNHNV, CDR2 YYDKDF (reference sequence). CDR3 DNA sequence: TGTGCCACCAGCACCTCCGAGAGGGCCAACGTCCTGACTTTC. Translating it yields CATSTSERANVLTF.

The genes are TRBV27 and TRBJ2-1, with 9 bases identical to TRBD1. J gave up 7 bases and V 5 bases, and 6 bases lay outside the gene matches. CDR1 and CDR2 from the germline V gene are MNHEY and SMNVEV (reference sequence). This CDR3 has 14 residues. DNA for the CDR3: TGTGCCAGCAGTCTCGGGACAGGGAGAAATGAGCAGTTCTTC. As protein: CASSLGTGRNEQFF.

This clone was detected only once. The chain uses TRBV7-2 and TRBJ2-7; 11 positions match TRBD2. The CDR3 contains 19 residues. The ends lost 2 bases at V and 3 bases at J; junction bases unmatched: 15. Germline-derived CDR1 and CDR2 are SGHTA and FQGNSA. The CDR3 reads CASSLQVTSGDRPHYEQYF. CDR3 in DNA: TGTGCCAGCAGCTTACAAGTGACTAGCGGGGATCGACCCCACTACGAGCAGTACTTC.

V gene TRBV29-1 combines with J gene TRBJ2-3, with TRBD2 identical over 8 bases. The CDR3 loop spans 15 amino acids. V lost 4 bases, J lost 1 base, and 7 bases stayed unmatched. CDR1 and CDR2 from the germline V gene are SQVTM and ANQGSEA. The CDR3 nucleotides read TGCAGCGTTGGAGGGCTAGCGGGCGGCACAGATACGCAGTATTTT. It yields the protein CSVGGLAGGTDTQYF.

The chain links TRBV10-1 to TRBJ2-2, with 8 positions matching TRBD1. The CDR3 sequence is 15 residues long. Germline V gene data show CDR1 as WNHNN and CDR2 as SYGVQD (reference sequence). Germline trimming cut 6 bases from V and 6 bases from J; bases unmatched to any gene: 9. Here the CDR3 DNA reads TGCGCCAGCAGCCCCGGGACAGGTTTTGCCGGGGAGCTGTTTTTT. Protein product: CASSPGTGFAGELFF.

The V gene is TRBV9, the J gene TRBJ1-6; no firm D call. Germline CDR1 and CDR2: SGDLS and YYNGEE. Trimming took 0 bases from V and 7 from J, leaving 14 bases between them. CDR3 length: 16 amino acids. The CDR3 region has the DNA TGTGCCAGCAGCGTAGACCCCTCTACCCTGAATTCACCCCTCCACTTT. Amino acids: CASSVDPSTLNSPLHF.

The chain employs TRBV28 and TRBJ1-4; D remains ambiguous. The CDR3 spans 14 residues. Germline CDR1 and CDR2: MDHEN and SYDVKM. V lost 3 bases, J lost 7 bases, and 12 bases lay in between. CDR3 amino acids: CASSFPFLGEKLFF. The CDR3, as DNA: TGTGCCAGCAGTTTCCCGTTTCTAGGTGAAAAACTGTTTTTT.

The V gene is TRBV30, the J gene TRBJ2-3; D gene uncertain. The CDR3 has 12 amino acids. CDR1 and CDR2 from the germline V gene are GTSNPN and SVGIG (reference sequence). V was trimmed by 2 bases and J by 1 base, leaving 4 bases between them. DNA of the CDR3: TGTGCCTGGAGTTCTCGCACAGATACGCAGTATTTT. Translating gives CAWSSRTDTQYF.

The genes are TRBV6-1 and TRBJ2-6, with D tentatively TRBD2 (6 bases). The V and J ends lost 5 bases and 3 bases respectively, with 8 bases between them. The CDR3 spans 14 residues. Germline V gene lookup returns CDR1 MNHNS and CDR2 SASEGT. The CDR3 region has the DNA TGTGCCAGCAGTACCGGGGGTGGGGCCAACGTCCTGACTTTC. Translated, it gives CASSTGGGANVLTF.

As concerns this clone: This CDR3 fails to terminate in the conserved phenylalanine or tryptophan, so it likely reflects a read error. The DNA is omitted, as the CDR3 cannot be located on it reliably, and the CDR3 follows TCRdb's listing. The chain has TRBV14 and TRBJ2-7; TRBD1 is the table's D call and was not checked against the DNA. The germline CDR1 and CDR2 sequences are SGHDN and FVKESK. The CDR3 is made up of 13 amino acids, end residues included. CDR3 residues: CASPCRQVHPQES.

The rearrangement uses TRBV10-3 and TRBJ2-7; maybe TRBD1 (6 bases). The V and J ends lost 6 bases and 4 bases respectively, with 16 bases between them. Germline V gives CDR1 ENHRY, CDR2 SYGVKD. There are 14 residues in the CDR3. This CDR3 reads CAISDLLQGYEQYF. Here the CDR3 DNA reads TGTGCCATCAGCGATCTCTTACAGGGATACGAGCAGTACTTC.

The rearrangement joins TRBV18 to TRBJ1-1; D might be TRBD1 (5 bases). CDR1 is KGHSH, CDR2 LQKENI, per germline. The CDR3 covers 14 residues. The V gene lost 2 bases and the J gene lost 8 bases, with 15 bases spanning the gap. DNA of the CDR3: TGTGCCAGCTCACCATTACAGGCGCCAGGGGAAGCTTTCTTT. Its translation: CASSPLQAPGEAFF.

The DNA for the CDR3 is TGTGCCAGCAGTGCACAGGGATACTATGGCTACACCTTC. It translates to CASSAQGYYGYTF. The rearrangement uses TRBV6-6 and TRBJ1-2, with D possibly TRBD1 on 6 matching bases. Germline CDR1 reads MNHNY; CDR2 reads SVGAGI (reference sequence). The CDR3 spans 13 residues. With 5 bases removed from V and 3 bases from J, the gap between germline ends came to 10 bases.

The genes are TRBV10-3 and TRBJ2-2, with a weak D call TRBD1 (5 bases). Deletions cut 0 bases from V and 7 bases from J, with 9 bases between. Germline loops: CDR1 ENHRY, CDR2 SYGVKD. The CDR3 covers 14 residues. Here the CDR3 reads CAISESVGVGELFF. DNA of the CDR3: TGTGCCATCAGTGAGTCGGTAGGGGTCGGGGAGCTGTTTTTT.

The rearrangement links TRBV4-1 to TRBJ2-7, with 7 bases fitting TRBD2. With 0 bases clipped from V and 1 base from J, the junction kept 3 bases outside the gene matches. This CDR3 region has 15 residues. In germline, CDR1 is MGHRA, CDR2 YSYEKL. The CDR3 nucleotides are TGCGCCAGCAGCCAAGATCAACTAGCGTCCTACGAGCAGTACTTC. Its protein is CASSQDQLASYEQYF.

The chain is built from TRBV5-8 and TRBJ2-2; 8 nucleotides line up with TRBD1. The V gene end was trimmed by 5 bases and the J gene end by 3 bases; junction bases not matched to a gene: 6. CDR1 is SGHTS and CDR2 is YDEGEE in the germline V gene. The CDR3 has 15 amino acids. The CDR3 sequence is CASRVRQGYTGELFF. DNA of the CDR3: TGTGCCAGCAGGGTGAGACAGGGGTACACCGGGGAGCTGTTTTTT.

This clone has only one observation. This rearrangement joins TRBV6-1 to TRBJ1-1; 8 positions match TRBD1. Germline values: CDR1 MNHNS, CDR2 SASEGT. The ends lost 7 bases at V and 8 bases at J; junction bases unmatched: 15. This CDR3 contains 15 residues. In DNA, the CDR3 is TGTGCCAGCATGCTTCTCCCGGGACAGGCAAGAGAAGCTTTCTTT. This translates into CASMLLPGQAREAFF.

The chain joins TRBV7-6 to TRBJ2-1; 14 nucleotides align to TRBD2. This CDR3 is built from 17 residues. CDR1 SGHVS and CDR2 FNYEAQ come from the germline V gene. V lost 0 bases and J lost 4; bases outside the gene matches: 2. The DNA for the CDR3 is TGTGCCAGCAGCTTAGCCGGGACTAGCGGGGGTTACAATGAGCAGTTCTTC. Translated: CASSLAGTSGGYNEQFF.

The CDR3 DNA is TGTGCCGGACGTGGACAGACCAAGGCGTGGGGAATCATGAACACTGAAGCTTTCTTT. Translating gives CAGRGQTKAWGIMNTEAFF. The J gene is TRBJ1-1, the V gene TRBV9, with D perhaps matching TRBD1 (6 bases). Per germline, CDR1 SGDLS and CDR2 YYNGEE. The CDR3 loop spans 19 amino acids. V lost 10 bases to trimming and J lost 0 bases, with 31 bases between them. Based on the CDR3 plus reference TRBV9 and TRBJ1-1, the full variable domain is DSGVTQTPKHLITATGQRVTLRCSPRSGDLSVYWYQQSLDQGLQFLIQYYNGEERAKGNILERFSAQQFPDLHSELNLSSLELGDSALYFCAGRGQTKAWGIMNTEAFFGQGTRLTVV.

The chain links TRBV7-9 to TRBJ1-2; 7 nucleotides agree with TRBD1. V was clipped by 5 bases and J by 3 bases; unmatched bases: 6. CDR1 is SEHNR and CDR2 is FQNEAQ in the germline V gene (reference sequence). There are 14 residues in the CDR3. CDR3 in amino acids: CASSPKGADYGYTF. The DNA for the CDR3 is TGTGCCAGCAGCCCCAAGGGGGCGGACTATGGCTACACCTTC.

The rearrangement uses TRBV15 and TRBJ1-1; no firm D call. Trimming took off 4 bases at V and 8 bases at J, with 17 bases between the two ends. The CDR3 is 14 residues long. Germline V gene data show CDR1 as LNHNV and CDR2 as YYDKDF (reference sequence). The CDR3 region has the DNA TGTGCCACCAGCAAGAGATCCGGGGTCGAGGAAGCTTTCTTT. It yields the protein CATSKRSGVEEAFF.

V gene TRBV6-6 combines with J gene TRBJ2-7, with TRBD2 identical over 9 bases. V trimming: 2 bases; J trimming: 4 bases; junction bases outside the gene matches: 9. The CDR3 runs 16 residues. The germline V gene encodes CDR1 MNHNY and CDR2 SVGAGI (reference sequence). The CDR3 reads CASSYDFSGGKYEQYF. The DNA of the CDR3 is TGTGCCAGCAGTTACGATTTTAGCGGGGGAAAGTACGAGCAGTACTTC.